This T cell receptor beta chain was found in a study of Graves' ophthalmopathy and Graves' hyperthyroidism. Study details: At initial diagnosis, peripheral blood was obtained, and this preceded any treatment.

Donors with ophthalmopathy: moderate-to-severe activity, CAS ≥3, NOSPECS ≥4, duration under 3 months. Other autoimmune diseases, uncontrolled infections, pregnancy and lactation each led to patient exclusion. V lost 6 bases to trimming and J lost 7 bases, with 22 bases between them. There are 14 residues in the CDR3. Germline CDR1 is SQVTM and CDR2 is ANQGSEA. The study amplified TCR beta CDR3 regions using RNA transcripts. The workflow started with a first-round RT-PCR run with HTBI primers and then moved on to a second-round multiplex PCR. MiXCR was run by TCRdb on the multiplex PCR reads, yielding one entry per CDR3 protein. The sample lists almost 750,000 distinct CDR3 sequences; roughly 40% were seen once.

The sample consisted of peripheral blood. The clonotype comes from an adult man with Graves' ophthalmopathy. The J gene is TRBJ2-7, the V gene TRBV29-1; D possibly matches TRBD1 or TRBD2 (5 bases each). The CDR3 is CSVDHLGVASEQYF. The CDR3 nucleotides read TGCAGCGTCGACCATTTGGGGGTGGCGAGTGAGCAGTACTTC.